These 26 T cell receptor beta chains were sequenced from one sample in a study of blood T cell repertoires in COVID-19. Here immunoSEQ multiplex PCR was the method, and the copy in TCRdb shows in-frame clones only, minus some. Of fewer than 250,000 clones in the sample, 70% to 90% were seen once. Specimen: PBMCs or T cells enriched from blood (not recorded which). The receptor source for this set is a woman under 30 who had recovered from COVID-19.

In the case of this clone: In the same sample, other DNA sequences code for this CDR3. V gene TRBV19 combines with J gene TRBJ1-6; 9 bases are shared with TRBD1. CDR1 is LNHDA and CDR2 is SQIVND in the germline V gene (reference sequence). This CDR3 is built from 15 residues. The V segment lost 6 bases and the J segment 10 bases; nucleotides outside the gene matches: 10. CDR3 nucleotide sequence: TGTGCCAGTAGCCCCGACAGGGGGAAGAGATCACCCCTCCACTTT. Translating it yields CASSPDRGKRSPLHF.

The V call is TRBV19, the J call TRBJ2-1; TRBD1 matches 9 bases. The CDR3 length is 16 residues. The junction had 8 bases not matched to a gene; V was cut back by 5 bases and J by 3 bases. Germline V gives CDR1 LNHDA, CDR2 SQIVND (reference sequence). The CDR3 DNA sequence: TGTGCCAGTAGTGCGGGACAGGGAATACGCTACAATGAGCAGTTCTTC. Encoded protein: CASSAGQGIRYNEQFF.

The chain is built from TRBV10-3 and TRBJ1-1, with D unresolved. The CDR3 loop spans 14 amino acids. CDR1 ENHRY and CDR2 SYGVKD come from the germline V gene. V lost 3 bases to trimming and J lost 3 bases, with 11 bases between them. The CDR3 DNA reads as TGTGCCATCAGTGATCCCTCCGGGGACACTGAAGCTTTCTTT. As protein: CAISDPSGDTEAFF.

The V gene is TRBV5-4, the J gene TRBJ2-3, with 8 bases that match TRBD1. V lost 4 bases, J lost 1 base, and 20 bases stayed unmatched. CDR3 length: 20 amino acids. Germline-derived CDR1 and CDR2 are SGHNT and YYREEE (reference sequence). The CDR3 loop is CASSTQTPLTGGLGTDTQYF. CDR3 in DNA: TGTGCCAGCAGCACACAAACGCCCCTAACAGGGGGTTTAGGCACAGATACGCAGTATTTT.

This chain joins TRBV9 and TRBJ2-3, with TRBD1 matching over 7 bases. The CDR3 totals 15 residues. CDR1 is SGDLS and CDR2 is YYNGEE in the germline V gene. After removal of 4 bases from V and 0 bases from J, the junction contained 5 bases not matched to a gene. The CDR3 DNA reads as TGTGCCAGCAGCCACGGACAGGTTAGCACAGATACGCAGTATTTT. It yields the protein CASSHGQVSTDTQYF.

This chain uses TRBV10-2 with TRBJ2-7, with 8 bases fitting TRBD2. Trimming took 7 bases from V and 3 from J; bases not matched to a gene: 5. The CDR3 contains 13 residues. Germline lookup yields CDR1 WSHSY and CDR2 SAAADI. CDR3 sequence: CASTTGGGYEQYF. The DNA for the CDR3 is TGCGCCAGCACGACGGGAGGGGGCTACGAGCAGTACTTC.

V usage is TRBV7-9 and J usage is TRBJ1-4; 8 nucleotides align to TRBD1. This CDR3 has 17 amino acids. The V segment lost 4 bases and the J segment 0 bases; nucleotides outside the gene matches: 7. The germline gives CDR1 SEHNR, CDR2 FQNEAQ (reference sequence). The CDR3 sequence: CASSYARQGPTNEKLFF. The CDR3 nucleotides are TGTGCCAGCAGCTACGCTCGACAGGGGCCAACTAATGAAAAACTGTTTTTT. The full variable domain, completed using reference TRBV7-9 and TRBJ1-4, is DTGVSQNPRHKITKRGQNVTFRCDPISEHNRLYWYRQTLGQGPEFLTYFQNEAQLEKSRLLSDRFSAERPKGSFSTLEIQRTEQGDSAMYLCASSYARQGPTNEKLFFGSGTQLSVL.

Written as DNA, the CDR3 is TGTGCCACCAGTGACCCGGACCGGGGGGACTACGAGCAGTACTTC. Translated: CATSDPDRGDYEQYF. The chain uses TRBV24-1 and TRBJ2-7; 7 bases match TRBD2. Germline V gene lookup returns CDR1 KGHDR and CDR2 SFDVKD. The CDR3 runs 15 residues. V lost 4 bases and J lost 3; bases outside the gene matches: 8.

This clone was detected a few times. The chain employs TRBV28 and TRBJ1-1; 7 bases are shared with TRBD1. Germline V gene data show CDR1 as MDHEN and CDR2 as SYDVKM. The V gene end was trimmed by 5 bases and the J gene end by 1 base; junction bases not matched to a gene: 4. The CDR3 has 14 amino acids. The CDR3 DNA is TGTGCCAGCAGTCCCGGGACAGCGAACACTGAAGCTTTCTTT. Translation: CASSPGTANTEAFF.

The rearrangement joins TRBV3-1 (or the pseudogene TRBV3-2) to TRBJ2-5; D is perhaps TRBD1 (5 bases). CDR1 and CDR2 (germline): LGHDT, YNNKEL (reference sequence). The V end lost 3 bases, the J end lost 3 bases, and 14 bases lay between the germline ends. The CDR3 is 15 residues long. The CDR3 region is CASSHLAQGEETQYF. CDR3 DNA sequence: TGTGCCAGCAGCCATCTGGCGCAGGGCGAAGAGACCCAGTACTTC.

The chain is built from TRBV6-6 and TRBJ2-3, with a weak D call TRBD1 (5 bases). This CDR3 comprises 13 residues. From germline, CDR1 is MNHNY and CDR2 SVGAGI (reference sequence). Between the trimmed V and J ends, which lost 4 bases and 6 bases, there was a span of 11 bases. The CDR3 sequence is CASSFEAGDTQYF. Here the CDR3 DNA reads TGTGCCAGCAGTTTTGAAGCAGGGGATACGCAGTATTTT.

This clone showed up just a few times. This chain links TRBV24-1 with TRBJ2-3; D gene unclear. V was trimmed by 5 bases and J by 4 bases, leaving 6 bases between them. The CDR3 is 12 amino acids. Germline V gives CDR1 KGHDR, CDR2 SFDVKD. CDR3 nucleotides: TGTGCCACCAGTGCTCTTGCAGATACGCAGTATTTT. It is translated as CATSALADTQYF.

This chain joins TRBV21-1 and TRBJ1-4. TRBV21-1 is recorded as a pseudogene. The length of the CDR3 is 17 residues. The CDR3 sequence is CASSKGGGGKSGEKLFF. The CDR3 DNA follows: TGTGCCAGCAGCAAAGGAGGCGGGGGGAAGAGTGGTGAAAAACTGTTTTTT.

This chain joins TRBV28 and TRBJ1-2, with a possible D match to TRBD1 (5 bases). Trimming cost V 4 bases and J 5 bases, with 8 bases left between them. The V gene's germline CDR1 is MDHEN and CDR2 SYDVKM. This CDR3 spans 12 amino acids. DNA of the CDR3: TGTGCCAGCAGTTCACAGGAGTATGGCTACACCTTC. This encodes CASSSQEYGYTF.

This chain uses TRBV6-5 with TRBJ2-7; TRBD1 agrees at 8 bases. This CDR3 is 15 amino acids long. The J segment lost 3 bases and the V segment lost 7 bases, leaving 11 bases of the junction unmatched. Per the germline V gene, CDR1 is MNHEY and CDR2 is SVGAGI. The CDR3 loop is CASTLGQGLGYEQYF. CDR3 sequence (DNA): TGTGCCAGCACCTTAGGACAGGGCTTGGGCTACGAGCAGTACTTC.

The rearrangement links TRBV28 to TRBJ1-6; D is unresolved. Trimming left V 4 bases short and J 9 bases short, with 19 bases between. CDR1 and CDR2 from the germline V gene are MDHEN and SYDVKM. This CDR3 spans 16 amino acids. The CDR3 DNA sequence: TGTGCCAGCAGTTCGGTAAGGGAGTCTGTCTCTTCACCCCTCCACTTT. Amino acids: CASSSVRESVSSPLHF.

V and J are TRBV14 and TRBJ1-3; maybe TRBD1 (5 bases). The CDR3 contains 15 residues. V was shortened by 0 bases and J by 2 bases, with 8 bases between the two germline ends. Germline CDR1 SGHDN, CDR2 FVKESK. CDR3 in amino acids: CASSQDREAGNTIYF. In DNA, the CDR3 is TGTGCCAGCAGCCAAGACAGGGAAGCTGGAAACACCATATATTTT.

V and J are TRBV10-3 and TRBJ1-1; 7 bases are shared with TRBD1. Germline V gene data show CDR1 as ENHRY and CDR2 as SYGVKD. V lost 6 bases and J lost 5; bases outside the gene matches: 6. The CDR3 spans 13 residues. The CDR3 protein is CAIRRDSSTEAFF. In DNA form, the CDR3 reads TGTGCCATCAGACGGGACAGTTCTACTGAAGCTTTCTTT.

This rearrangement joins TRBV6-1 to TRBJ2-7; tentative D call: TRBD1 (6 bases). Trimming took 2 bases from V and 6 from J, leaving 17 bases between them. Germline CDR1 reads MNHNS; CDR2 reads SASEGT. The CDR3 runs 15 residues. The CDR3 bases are TGTGCCAGCAGTGAAATGAGTGGGAAGGGGGTCGAGCAGTACTTC. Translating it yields CASSEMSGKGVEQYF.

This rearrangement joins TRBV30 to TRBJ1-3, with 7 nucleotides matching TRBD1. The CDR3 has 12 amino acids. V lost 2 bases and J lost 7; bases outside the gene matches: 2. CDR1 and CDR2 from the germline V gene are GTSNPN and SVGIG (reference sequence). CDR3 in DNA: TGTGCCTGGAGTTACAGGGGTAACACCATATATTTT. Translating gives CAWSYRGNTIYF.

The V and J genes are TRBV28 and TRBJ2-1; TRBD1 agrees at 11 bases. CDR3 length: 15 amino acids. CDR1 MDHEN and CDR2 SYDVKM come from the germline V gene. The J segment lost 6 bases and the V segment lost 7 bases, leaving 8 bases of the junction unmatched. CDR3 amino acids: CASNKGTGGVNEQFF. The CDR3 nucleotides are TGTGCCAGCAATAAAGGGACAGGGGGGGTCAATGAGCAGTTCTTC.

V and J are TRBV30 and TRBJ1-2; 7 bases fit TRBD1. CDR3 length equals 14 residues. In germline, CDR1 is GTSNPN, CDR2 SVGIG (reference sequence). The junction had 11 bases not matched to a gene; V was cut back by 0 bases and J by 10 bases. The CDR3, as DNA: TGTGCCTGGAGTGTACTAGAGGGGGCAGGCCCCTACACCTTC. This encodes CAWSVLEGAGPYTF.

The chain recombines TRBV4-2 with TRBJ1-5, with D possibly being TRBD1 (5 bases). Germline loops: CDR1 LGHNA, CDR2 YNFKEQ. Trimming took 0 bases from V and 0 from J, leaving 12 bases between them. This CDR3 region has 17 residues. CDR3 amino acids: CASSQDGAENSNQPQHF. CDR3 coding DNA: TGTGCCAGCAGCCAAGATGGGGCAGAGAATAGCAATCAGCCCCAGCATTTT.

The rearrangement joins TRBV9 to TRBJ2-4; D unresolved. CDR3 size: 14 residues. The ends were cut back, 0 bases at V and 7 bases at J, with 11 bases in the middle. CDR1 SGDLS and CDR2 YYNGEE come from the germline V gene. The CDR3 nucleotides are TGTGCCAGCAGCGTAGCTATGACCGGGAACATTCAGTACTTC. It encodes CASSVAMTGNIQYF. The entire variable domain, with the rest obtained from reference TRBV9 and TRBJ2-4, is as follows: DSGVTQTPKHLITATGQRVTLRCSPRSGDLSVYWYQQSLDQGLQFLIQYYNGEERAKGNILERFSAQQFPDLHSELNLSSLELGDSALYFCASSVAMTGNIQYFGAGTRLSVL.

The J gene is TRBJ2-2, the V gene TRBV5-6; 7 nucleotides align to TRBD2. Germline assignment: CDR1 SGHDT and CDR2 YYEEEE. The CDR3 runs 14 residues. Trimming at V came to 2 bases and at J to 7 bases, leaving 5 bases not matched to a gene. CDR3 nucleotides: TGTGCCAGCAGCTTACCAACTAGCGACGGGGAGCTGTTTTTT. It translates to CASSLPTSDGELFF.

The CDR3 DNA reads TGCAGCGCGGACAGTTCTAACTATGGCTACACCTTC. Translation: CSADSSNYGYTF. The chain is built from TRBV29-1 and TRBJ1-2, with D possibly matching TRBD1 (6 bases). The V gene's germline CDR1 is SQVTM and CDR2 ANQGSEA. Trimming removed 7 bases at V and 0 bases at J, with 9 bases between. The CDR3 consists of 12 residues.